The T cell receptor (beta chain) described here comes from a study of blood T cell repertoires in COVID-19. Turning to the study itself: Acute and convalescent COVID-19 samples came from the United States, Italy and Spain. The cDNA or gDNA used as material had been derived from T cells, B-cell-depleted T cells, or PBMCs.

In the authors' workflow: Estimates of nucleated cell counts were drawn from the amplification of reference gene primers. Assay: immunoSEQ multiplex PCR; the TCRdb copy retains only in-frame clones and omits some. The D gene and trimming were derived from the DNA, and the V and J assignments and clone size from that table. The data show 23,000 or so clones, about nine tenths seen once. Germline values: CDR1 MNHEY, CDR2 SVGAGI. V lost 6 bases and J 6 bases, leaving 17 bases between the germline ends. The CDR3 is 14 residues long. Source material: peripheral blood. J is TRBJ1-2 and V is TRBV6-5; tentatively, D is TRBD1 (6 bases). This sequence originates from a woman aged 70 to 79 with active COVID-19. The CDR3 DNA reads as TGTGCCAGCAGCCCAAGGGGGAAAGAGGATGGCTACACCTTC. Translated, it gives CASSPRGKEDGYTF.